This T cell receptor (beta chain) was captured in a study of patients and donors after allogeneic stem cell transplantation. TCRdb re-called the RT-PCR reads with MiXCR, one entry per CDR3 protein. The table records 920,000 or so distinct CDR3 sequences, roughly 18% of them present only once. V was cut by 1 base and J by 7 bases, with 11 bases left in between. CDR1 is MNHEY, CDR2 SMNVEV, per germline (reference sequence). This CDR3 spans 13 amino acids. The table lists this clonotype with a few counts. Sequencing used blood, either unsorted or a sorted T cell fraction (not recorded which). The chain has TRBV27 and TRBJ2-7; weak D call: TRBD1 (6 bases). The TCR was taken from a human donor who was either an allogeneic HSCT recipient or a stem cell or donor lymphocyte infusion donor (not recorded which). It is not recorded whose cells these are; they may come from a transplant donor. CDR3 in amino acids: CASSLLGAQEQYF. The CDR3 DNA is TGTGCCAGCAGTTTATTGGGGGCGCAAGAGCAGTACTTC.